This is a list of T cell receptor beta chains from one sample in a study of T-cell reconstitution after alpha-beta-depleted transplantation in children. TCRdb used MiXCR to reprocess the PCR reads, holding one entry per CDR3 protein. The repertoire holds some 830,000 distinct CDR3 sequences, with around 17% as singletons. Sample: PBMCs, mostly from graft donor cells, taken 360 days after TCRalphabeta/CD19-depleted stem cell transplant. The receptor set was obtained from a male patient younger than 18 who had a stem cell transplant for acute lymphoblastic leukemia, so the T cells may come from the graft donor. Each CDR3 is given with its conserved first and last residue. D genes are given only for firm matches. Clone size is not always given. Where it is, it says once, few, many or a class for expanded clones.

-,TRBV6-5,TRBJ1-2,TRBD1,TGTGCCAGCCAGGGGGTCCCCTTGGGCTACACCTTC,CASQGVPLGYTF
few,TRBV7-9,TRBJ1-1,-,TGTGCCAGCAGCTCATTACAGGGTACTGAAGCTTTCTTT,CASSSLQGTEAFF
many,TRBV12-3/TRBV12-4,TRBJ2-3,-,TGTGCCAGCAGTTTAGGGGTTATGGAAACAGATACGCAGTATTTT,CASSLGVMETDTQYF
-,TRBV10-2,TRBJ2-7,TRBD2,TGCGCCAGCAGCGGCGGACTAGCAGGCCCGACCTACGAGCAGTACTTC,CASSGGLAGPTYEQYF
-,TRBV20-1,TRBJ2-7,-,TGCAGTCCTGAGGGGGAGTTCGGCTACGAGCAGTACTTC,CSPEGEFGYEQYF
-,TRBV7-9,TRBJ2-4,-,TGTGCCAGCAGCTCCGGGGAGAACATTCAGTACTTC,CASSSGENIQYF
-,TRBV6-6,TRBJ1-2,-,TGTGCCAGCAGTTACTCCACAGGAGTCTATGGCTACACCTTC,CASSYSTGVYGYTF
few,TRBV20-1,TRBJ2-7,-,TGCAGTGCTACACTGGACTACCTCTACGAGCAGTACTTC,CSATLDYLYEQYF
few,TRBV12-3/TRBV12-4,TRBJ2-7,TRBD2,TGTGCCAGCAGTTTGGGACTAGCGGGCCCCCCCTACGAGCAGTACTTC,CASSLGLAGPPYEQYF
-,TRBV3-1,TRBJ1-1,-,TGTGCCAGCAGCCCCCAGAAGGCCCTTCAGAGGAACACTGAAGCTTTCTTT,CASSPQKALQRNTEAFF
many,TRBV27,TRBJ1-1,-,TGTGCCAGCAGTCCCCGACCGGGTACTGAAGCTTTCTTT,CASSPRPGTEAFF
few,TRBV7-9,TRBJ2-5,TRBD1,TGTGCCAGCAGCTTAGCGGGGACAGACCAAGAGACCCAGTACTTC,CASSLAGTDQETQYF
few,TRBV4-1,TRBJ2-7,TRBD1,TGCGCCAGCAGCCAGGAACGTTTACAGGGGTACGAGCAGTACTTC,CASSQERLQGYEQYF
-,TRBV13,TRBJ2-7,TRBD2,TGTGCCAGCAGCGATCTGGCGGGAGGGCCCGGGGCCTACGAGCAGTACTTC,CASSDLAGGPGAYEQYF
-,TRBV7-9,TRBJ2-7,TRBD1,TGTGCCAGCAGCTTAGCTCGGAACAGGGGATTGGGCTACGAGCAGTACTTC,CASSLARNRGLGYEQYF
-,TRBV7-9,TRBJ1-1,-,TGTGCCAGCAGCCCCAGGCAGGGTAGCATAAGAGCCACTGAAGCTTTCTTT,CASSPRQGSIRATEAFF
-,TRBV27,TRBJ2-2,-,TGTGCCAGCAGTTTCAAGACCCGGTCCGCCCACACCGGGGAGCTGTTTTTT,CASSFKTRSAHTGELFF
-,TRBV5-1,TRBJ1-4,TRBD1,TGCGCCAGCAGCGCAGATTTTGGACAGGGGGGAATTGAAAAACTGTTTTTT,CASSADFGQGGIEKLFF
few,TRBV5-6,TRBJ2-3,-,TGTGCCAGCGGACACCTGATCGGTACAGATACGCAGTATTTT,CASGHLIGTDTQYF
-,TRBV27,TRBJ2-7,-,TGTGCCAGCAGCCACTCTAAAGGGCCCTATTCCTACGAGCAGTACTTC,CASSHSKGPYSYEQYF
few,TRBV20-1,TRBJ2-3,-,TGCAGTGCTAGAGTTAACCGACGCACAGATACGCAGTATTTT,CSARVNRRTDTQYF
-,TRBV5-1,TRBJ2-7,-,TGCGCCAGCAGCTTGGGCCGAGGGCCGGGTAGCTACGAGCAGTACTTC,CASSLGRGPGSYEQYF